The 29 T cell receptor beta chains reported below all come from one sample, sequenced in a study of shared clonotypes between healthy human individuals. Clones were sequenced by immunoSEQ multiplex PCR, and TCRdb holds only the in-frame ones, with some missing. The data contain fewer than 550,000 clones, 60% to 80% of them seen just once; the ten biggest clones take up roughly an eighth. Sequenced material: PBMCs. Receptors originate from a woman in her forties in good health. Some clones in this sample may be carry-over from other donors' samples.

The V and J genes are TRBV18 and TRBJ2-3; the D is unclear. V was pared by 4 bases and J by 2 bases, with 10 bases between. CDR3 length equals 14 residues. The germline CDR1 and CDR2 sequences are KGHSH and LQKENI. CDR3 DNA sequence: TGTGCCAGCTCACTTGGTGGACCCACAGATACGCAGTATTTT. This encodes CASSLGGPTDTQYF.

In the case of this clone: A much more abundant neighbour one base away suggests this may be a read error. Other DNA sequences in the sample encode the same CDR3. The J gene is TRBJ1-1, the V gene TRBV15; D is undetermined. V was pared by 1 base and J by 3 bases, with 3 bases between. From germline, CDR1 is LNHNV and CDR2 YYDKDF (reference sequence). The length of the CDR3 is 12 residues. The CDR3: CATSRGYTEAFF. CDR3 coding DNA: TGTGCCACCAGCAGAGGGTACACTGAAGCTTTCTTT.

This clone was picked up a small number of times. The V and J genes are TRBV7-3 and TRBJ2-1; 8 bases map to TRBD2. Trimming cost V 2 bases and J 5 bases; bases outside gene matches: 8. The CDR3 contains 16 residues. The germline V gene has CDR1 SGHTA and CDR2 FQGTGA. CDR3 coding DNA: TGTGCCAGCAGCTTAGTTCCAGCGGGGGACGACAATGAGCAGTTCTTC. It yields the protein CASSLVPAGDDNEQFF.

This clone has a single count. The chain uses TRBV10-3 and TRBJ1-4, with unresolved D. V gave up 2 bases and J gave up 7 bases, with 5 bases separating them. This CDR3 comprises 12 residues. Germline CDR1 ENHRY, CDR2 SYGVKD. The CDR3 coding sequence is TGTGCCATCAGTGAGACCGGTGAAAAACTGTTTTTT. Translated, it gives CAISETGEKLFF.

V is TRBV18 and J is TRBJ2-7; D gene uncertain. Trimming took off 1 base at V and 0 bases at J, with 7 bases between the two ends. Germline CDR1 KGHSH, CDR2 LQKENI. The CDR3 consists of 14 residues. The CDR3 coding sequence is TGTGCCAGCTCACCACAGTGGAACTCCTACGAGCAGTACTTC. Its translation: CASSPQWNSYEQYF.

The rearrangement links TRBV9 to TRBJ2-7; 10 bases line up with TRBD1. Germline loops: CDR1 SGDLS, CDR2 YYNGEE. V was clipped by 3 bases and J by 2 bases; unmatched bases: 5. CDR3 length: 15 residues. The DNA of the CDR3 is TGTGCCAGCAGCGCGTGGGGACAGGGGCCCTACGAGCAGTACTTC. Its protein product is CASSAWGQGPYEQYF.

The chain recombines TRBV28 with TRBJ1-3, with D unclear. This CDR3 is 12 amino acids long. Per the germline V gene, CDR1 is MDHEN and CDR2 is SYDVKM. The V end was cut by 6 bases, the J end by 1 base, with 4 bases between. DNA for the CDR3: TGTGCCAGCAGCGAATCTGGAAACACCATATATTTT. This encodes CASSESGNTIYF.

The chain uses TRBV7-9 and TRBJ2-1, with no clear D. Looked up from germline, CDR1 is SEHNR and CDR2 is FQNEAQ (reference sequence). This CDR3 comprises 14 residues. Trimming shortened V by 1 base and J by 5 bases, and 9 bases separated the two germline ends. CDR3 amino acids: CASSLVGPDNEQFF. The CDR3 DNA reads as TGTGCCAGCAGCTTAGTAGGCCCAGACAATGAGCAGTTCTTC.

This clone was seen only once. J is TRBJ2-1 and V is TRBV29-1; 10 positions agree with TRBD2. V shed 3 bases, J shed 9 bases, and the junction held 8 bases outside the gene matches. This CDR3 spans 14 amino acids. Germline V CDR1 and CDR2: SQVTM, ANQGSEA. CDR3: CSVDEAGGPGEQFF. In nucleotides, the CDR3 is TGCAGCGTTGACGAAGCGGGAGGGCCGGGTGAGCAGTTCTTC.

The chain is built from TRBV5-1 and TRBJ2-3; D unclear. Germline lookup yields CDR1 SGHRS and CDR2 YFSETQ. The CDR3 extends over 11 amino acids. Trimming removed 7 bases at V and 2 bases at J, with 5 bases between. The CDR3 bases are TGCGCCAGCCGAGACACAGATACGCAGTATTTT. Translation: CASRDTDTQYF.

J is TRBJ1-2 and V is TRBV29-1, with 7 nucleotides matching TRBD1. The CDR3 is 11 residues long. The germline V gene has CDR1 SQVTM and CDR2 ANQGSEA. Trimming cost V 1 base and J 13 bases; bases outside gene matches: 6. CDR3 sequence (DNA): TGCAGCGTTGAAGGACAGGGACGCGTCACCTTC. Translated, it gives CSVEGQGRVTF.

The chain recombines TRBV28 with TRBJ1-2; no clear D. Per germline, CDR1 MDHEN and CDR2 SYDVKM. The length of the CDR3 is 16 residues. The ends were cut back, 5 bases at V and 0 bases at J, with 16 bases in the middle. The CDR3 here is CASSPGMGPTNYGYTF. Here the CDR3 DNA reads TGTGCCAGCAGTCCCGGCATGGGCCCAACTAACTATGGCTACACCTTC.

The V gene is TRBV20-1, the J gene TRBJ1-2; no reliable D call. V was trimmed by 3 bases and J by 6 bases, leaving 8 bases between them. The CDR3 spans 11 residues. Germline CDR1 reads DFQATT; CDR2 reads SNEGSKA (reference sequence). The CDR3 DNA follows: TGCAGTGCTAGGGGAGGGAATGGCTACACCTTC. Its protein product is CSARGGNGYTF.

This chain uses TRBV6-1 with TRBJ2-7; possibly TRBD1 for D (6 bases). The CDR3 totals 15 residues. Germline CDR1 reads MNHNS; CDR2 reads SASEGT. V dropped 8 bases and J dropped 5 bases, with 22 bases sitting between them. CDR3 region: CASVGQTVRPDEQYF. CDR3 sequence (DNA): TGTGCCAGCGTCGGACAGACCGTCCGTCCCGACGAGCAGTACTTC.

V usage is TRBV19 and J usage is TRBJ2-7; TRBD2 matches 7 bases. Per germline, CDR1 LNHDA and CDR2 SQIVND (reference sequence). J lost 6 bases, V lost 5 bases, and 7 bases had no gene match. This CDR3 has 13 residues. The CDR3 protein is CASSASSSGEQYF. The CDR3 bases are TGTGCCAGTAGTGCCTCATCTAGCGGCGAGCAGTACTTC.

CDR3 bases: TGCGCCAGCACCCGTGAACCCGCTTACAATGAGCAGTTCTTC. The encoded protein is CASTREPAYNEQFF. The chain joins TRBV5-1 to TRBJ2-1, with D hard to call. The germline gives CDR1 SGHRS, CDR2 YFSETQ. Trimming removed 6 bases from V and 4 bases from J, with 14 bases in between. This CDR3 is 14 amino acids long.

This chain links TRBV6-6 with TRBJ2-6; the D gene could be TRBD1 or TRBD2 (5 bases each). Trimming left V 5 bases short and J 1 base short, with 12 bases between. The CDR3 spans 16 residues. Germline assignment: CDR1 MNHNY and CDR2 SVGAGI (reference sequence). The CDR3 reads CASSGQGDSGANVLTF. For the CDR3, the DNA is TGTGCCAGCAGTGGCCAGGGAGATTCTGGGGCCAACGTCCTGACTTTC.

The CDR3 region has the DNA TGTGCCAGCAGTCTGACGGAGTACACCTACGAGCAGTACTTC. It is translated as CASSLTEYTYEQYF. V is TRBV2 and J is TRBJ2-5; D unclear. Gene TRBJ2-7 matches the end of the DNA better, so the J call may be wrong. This CDR3 has 14 residues. Per germline, CDR1 SNHLY and CDR2 FYNNEI.

The V and J genes are TRBV29-1 and TRBJ2-3; 7 nucleotides line up with TRBD2. V lost 3 bases to trimming and J lost 3 bases; unmatched junction nucleotides: 3. Germline lookup yields CDR1 SQVTM and CDR2 ANQGSEA. The CDR3 totals 13 residues. The CDR3 reads CSVDQAGTDTQYF. As DNA, the CDR3 is TGCAGCGTTGACCAAGCGGGAACAGATACGCAGTATTTT.

CDR3 in amino acids: CASSQRPNGNEQFF. CDR3 sequence (DNA): TGTGCCAGCAGCCAAAGGCCAAACGGCAATGAGCAGTTCTTC. The chain employs TRBV14 and TRBJ2-1; D not resolved. The CDR3 extends over 14 amino acids. Germline CDR1 reads SGHDN; CDR2 reads FVKESK. The ends were cut back, 2 bases at V and 6 bases at J, with 11 bases in the middle.

This clone was detected only once. This sequence joins TRBV4-1 and TRBJ2-5; TRBD1 matches 7 bases. The CDR3 is 16 amino acids. From germline, CDR1 is MGHRA and CDR2 YSYEKL. J gave up 5 bases and V 5 bases, and 14 bases lay outside the gene matches. The CDR3 region is CASSGDSATYGETQYF. The CDR3 DNA reads as TGCGCCAGCAGCGGGGACAGTGCGACCTATGGGGAGACCCAGTACTTC.

The J gene is TRBJ2-1, the V gene TRBV7-8; a weak D match, TRBD2 (6 bases). The CDR3 has 18 residues. Deletions cut 3 bases from V and 4 bases from J, with 22 bases between. Germline V lookup: CDR1 SGHVS, CDR2 FQNEAQ. For the CDR3, the DNA is TGTGCCAGCAGCTTTGGAGGGTATGGGGGAGAGCGATACAATGAGCAGTTCTTC. Protein: CASSFGGYGGERYNEQFF.

A single count supports this clone. The chain combines TRBV2 with TRBJ1-2, with 7 bases fitting TRBD1. From germline, CDR1 is SNHLY and CDR2 FYNNEI. V dropped 9 bases and J dropped 4; count of bases not matched to a gene: 8. This CDR3 region has 13 residues. The CDR3 sequence: CASAGTVGYGYTF. The CDR3 DNA follows: TGTGCCAGTGCCGGGACAGTGGGCTATGGCTACACCTTC.

This clone was seen at least ten times. The genes are TRBV28 and TRBJ1-6; D perhaps matches TRBD1 (5 bases). The CDR3 has 16 residues. V gave up 5 bases and J gave up 6 bases, with 17 bases separating them. CDR1 is MDHEN, CDR2 SYDVKM, per germline. The CDR3 sequence is CASSPPPGRVNSPLHF. The CDR3 DNA reads TGTGCCAGCAGTCCTCCCCCGGGACGCGTTAATTCACCCCTCCACTTT. The full variable domain, its missing parts supplied by reference TRBV28 and TRBJ1-6, is DVKVTQSSRYLVKRTGEKVFLECVQDMDHENMFWYRQDPGLGLRLIYFSYDVKMKEKGDIPEGYSVSREKKERFSLILESASTNQTSMYLCASSPPPGRVNSPLHFGNGTRLTVT.

This clone was picked up one time. The V and J genes are TRBV10-1 and TRBJ2-7; 11 nucleotides match TRBD2. J was trimmed by 5 bases and V by 3 bases; bases with no gene match: 6. Germline CDR1 and CDR2: WNHNN and SYGVQD (reference sequence). The CDR3 loop spans 15 amino acids. This CDR3 reads CASSDTSGSINEQYF. The CDR3 nucleotides are TGCGCCAGCAGTGACACTAGCGGGAGTATCAACGAGCAGTACTTC.

In this sample, this clone turned up once. The V gene is TRBV28, the J gene TRBJ1-5, with 9 bases aligning to TRBD1. The germline V gene encodes CDR1 MDHEN and CDR2 SYDVKM. Losses at the gene ends were 2 bases for V and 7 bases for J; bases not matched to a gene: 6. The CDR3 has 15 amino acids. The CDR3 is CASSLGQGFRQPQHF. The CDR3 region has the DNA TGTGCCAGCAGTTTAGGACAGGGGTTCAGGCAGCCCCAGCATTTT.

The chain carries TRBV28 and TRBJ1-1; D not certain. With 5 bases removed from V and 1 base from J, the gap between germline ends came to 17 bases. Germline CDR1 and CDR2: MDHEN and SYDVKM. The CDR3 consists of 16 residues. This CDR3 is CASSPYLGTPNTEAFF. The CDR3 nucleotides read TGTGCCAGCAGTCCCTACCTGGGCACCCCGAACACTGAAGCTTTCTTT.

The chain recombines TRBV19 with TRBJ2-7; TRBD2 matches at 13 bases. The CDR3 spans 15 residues. J was trimmed by 5 bases and V by 3 bases; bases with no gene match: 4. Germline assignment: CDR1 LNHDA and CDR2 SQIVND (reference sequence). In nucleotides, the CDR3 is TGTGCCAGTAGTATTGGACTAGCGGGAGTCCACGAGCAGTACTTC. Protein: CASSIGLAGVHEQYF.

The DNA for the CDR3 is TGTGCCTGGAGTGCCCCGCGAAGCTCTGGGGCCAACGTCCTGACTTTC. This sequence encodes CAWSAPRSSGANVLTF. J is TRBJ2-6 and V is TRBV30; no definite D call. Trimming stripped 1 base from V and 0 bases from J, with 10 bases between. CDR3 length: 16 amino acids. The V gene's germline CDR1 is GTSNPN and CDR2 SVGIG (reference sequence).